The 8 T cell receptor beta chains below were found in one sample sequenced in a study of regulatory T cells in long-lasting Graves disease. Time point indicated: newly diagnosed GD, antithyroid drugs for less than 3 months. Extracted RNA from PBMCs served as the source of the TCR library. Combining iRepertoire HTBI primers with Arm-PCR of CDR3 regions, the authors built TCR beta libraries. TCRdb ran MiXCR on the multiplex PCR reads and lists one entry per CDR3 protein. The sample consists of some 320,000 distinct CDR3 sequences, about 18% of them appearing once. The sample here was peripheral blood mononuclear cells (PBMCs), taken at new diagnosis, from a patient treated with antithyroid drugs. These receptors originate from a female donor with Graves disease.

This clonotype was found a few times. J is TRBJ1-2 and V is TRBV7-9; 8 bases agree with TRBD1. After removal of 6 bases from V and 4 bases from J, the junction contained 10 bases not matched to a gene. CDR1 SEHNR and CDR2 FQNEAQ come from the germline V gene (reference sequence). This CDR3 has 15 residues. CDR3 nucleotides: TGTGCCAGCAGACAATTACGGACAGGGCGCTATGGCTACACCTTC. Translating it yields CASRQLRTGRYGYTF. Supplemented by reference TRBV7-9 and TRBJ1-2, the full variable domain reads DTGVSQNPRHKITKRGQNVTFRCDPISEHNRLYWYRQTLGQGPEFLTYFQNEAQLEKSRLLSDRFSAERPKGSFSTLEIQRTEQGDSAMYLCASRQLRTGRYGYTFGSGTRLTVV.

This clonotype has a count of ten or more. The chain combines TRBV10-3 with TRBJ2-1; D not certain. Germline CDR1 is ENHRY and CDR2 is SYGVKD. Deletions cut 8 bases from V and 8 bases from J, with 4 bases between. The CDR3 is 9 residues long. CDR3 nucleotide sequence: TGTGCCATCGGATATGAGCAGTTCTTC. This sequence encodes CAIGYEQFF.

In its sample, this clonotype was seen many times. In DNA form, the CDR3 reads TGCGCCAGCAGCTTCGAGACAGGCGTTAATGAAAAACTGTTTTTT. It specifies CASSFETGVNEKLFF. The chain couples TRBV5-1 to TRBJ1-4; tentatively, D is TRBD1 (6 bases). Per the germline V gene, CDR1 is SGHRS and CDR2 is YFSETQ. The CDR3 has 15 residues. The germline V and J ends were trimmed by 2 bases and 4 bases, with 12 bases remaining between them.

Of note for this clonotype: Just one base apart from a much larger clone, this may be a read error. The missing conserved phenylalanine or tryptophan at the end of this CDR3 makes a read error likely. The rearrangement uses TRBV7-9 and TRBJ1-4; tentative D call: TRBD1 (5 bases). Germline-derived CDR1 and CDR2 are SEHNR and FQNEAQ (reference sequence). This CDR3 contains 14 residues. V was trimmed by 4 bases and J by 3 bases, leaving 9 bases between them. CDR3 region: CASSSQGSNEKLFL. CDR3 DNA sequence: TGTGCCAGCAGCTCCCAGGGTTCTAATGAAAAACTGTTTCTT.

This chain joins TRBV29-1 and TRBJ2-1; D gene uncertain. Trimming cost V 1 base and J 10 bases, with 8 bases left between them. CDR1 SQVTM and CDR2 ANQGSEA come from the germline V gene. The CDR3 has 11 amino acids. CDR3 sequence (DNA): TGCAGCGTTGAAGCCCCCGGGGAGCAGTTCTTC. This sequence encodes CSVEAPGEQFF.

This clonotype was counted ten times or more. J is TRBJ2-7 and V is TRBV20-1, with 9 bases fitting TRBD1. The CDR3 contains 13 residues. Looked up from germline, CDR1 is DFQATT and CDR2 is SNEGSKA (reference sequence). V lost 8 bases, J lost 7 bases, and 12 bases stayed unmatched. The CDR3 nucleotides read TGCAGTATGAAAGGGACAGGGTACTCGGAGCAGTACTTC. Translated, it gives CSMKGTGYSEQYF.

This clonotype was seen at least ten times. The CDR3 DNA sequence: TGCAGTGCGGAGGGACAGGGGGCTGAGACCCAGTACTTC. It translates to CSAEGQGAETQYF. The chain links TRBV20-1 to TRBJ2-5; 12 positions agree with TRBD1. Trimming cost V 6 bases and J 5 bases; bases outside gene matches: 4. Germline V gene data show CDR1 as DFQATT and CDR2 as SNEGSKA (reference sequence). This CDR3 has 13 amino acids.

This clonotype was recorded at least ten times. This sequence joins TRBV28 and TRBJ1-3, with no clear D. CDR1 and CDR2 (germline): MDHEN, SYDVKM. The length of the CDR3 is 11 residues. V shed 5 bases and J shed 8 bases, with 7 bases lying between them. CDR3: CASSARYTIYF. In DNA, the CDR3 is TGTGCCAGCAGTGCCAGATACACCATATATTTT.